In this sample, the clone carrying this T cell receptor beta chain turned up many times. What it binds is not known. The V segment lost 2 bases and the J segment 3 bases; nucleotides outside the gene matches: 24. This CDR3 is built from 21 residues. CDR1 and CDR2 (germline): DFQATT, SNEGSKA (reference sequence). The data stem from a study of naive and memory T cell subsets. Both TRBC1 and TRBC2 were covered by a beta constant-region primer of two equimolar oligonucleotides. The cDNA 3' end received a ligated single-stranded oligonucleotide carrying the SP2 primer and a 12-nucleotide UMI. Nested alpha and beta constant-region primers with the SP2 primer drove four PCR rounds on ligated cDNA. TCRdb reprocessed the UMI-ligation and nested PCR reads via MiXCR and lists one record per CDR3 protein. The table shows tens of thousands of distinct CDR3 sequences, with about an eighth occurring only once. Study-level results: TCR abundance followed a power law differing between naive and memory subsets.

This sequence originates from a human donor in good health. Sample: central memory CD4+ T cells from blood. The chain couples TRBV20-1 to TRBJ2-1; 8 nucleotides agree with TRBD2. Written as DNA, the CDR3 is TGCAGTGCTAGAAAGCCCGCGCAGTTAACTAGCGGAGCGGTGAACTACAATGAGCAGTTCTTC. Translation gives CSARKPAQLTSGAVNYNEQFF.